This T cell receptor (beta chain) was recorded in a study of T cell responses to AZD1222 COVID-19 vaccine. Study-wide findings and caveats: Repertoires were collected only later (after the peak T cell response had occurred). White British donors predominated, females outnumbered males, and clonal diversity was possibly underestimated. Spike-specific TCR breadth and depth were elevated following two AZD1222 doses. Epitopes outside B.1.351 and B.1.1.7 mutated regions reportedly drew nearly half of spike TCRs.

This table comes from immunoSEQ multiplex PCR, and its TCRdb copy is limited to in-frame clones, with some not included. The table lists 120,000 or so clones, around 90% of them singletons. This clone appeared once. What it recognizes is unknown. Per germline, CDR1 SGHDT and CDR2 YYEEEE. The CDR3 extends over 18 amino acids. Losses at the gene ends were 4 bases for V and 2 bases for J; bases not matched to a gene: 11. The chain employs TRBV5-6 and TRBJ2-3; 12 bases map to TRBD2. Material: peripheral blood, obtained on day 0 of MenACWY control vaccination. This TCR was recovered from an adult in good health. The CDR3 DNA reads TGTGCCAGCAGCCTGACTAGCGGGGGATATCGGGCCACAGATACGCAGTATTTT. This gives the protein CASSLTSGGYRATDTQYF. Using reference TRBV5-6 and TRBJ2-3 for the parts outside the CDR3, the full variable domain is DAGVTQSPTHLIKTRGQQVTLRCSPKSGHDTVSWYQQALGQGPQFIFQYYEEEERQRGNFPDRFSGHQFPNYSSELNVNALLLGDSALYLCASSLTSGGYRATDTQYFGPGTRLTVL.